This T cell receptor beta chain appears in the sequencing data of a study of post-analysis software for immune sequencing data. Points from the study as a whole: Multiple sclerosis patients showed significantly lower normalized Chao1 diversity than controls did. TRBV5-6, TRBV5-1 and TRBV20-1 belonged to a set of five TRBV segments that were more frequent in patients than controls.

Presence of unique molecular identifiers characterized the TCR beta cDNA libraries. TCRdb independently ran MiXCR on the PCR reads; one entry per CDR3 protein. Of 400,000 to 500,000 distinct CDR3 sequences in the sample, less than 40% were seen once. From germline, CDR1 is MNHEY and CDR2 SVGAGI. With 2 bases removed from V and 4 bases from J, the gap between germline ends came to 7 bases. This CDR3 is built from 13 residues. This clonotype has only a few counts. What it binds is unknown. Sequencing input: blood. The clonotype originates from a girl aged 2 to 10 with multiple sclerosis. This rearrangement joins TRBV6-5 to TRBJ2-3; D unresolved. The CDR3 sequence: CASSYGPADTQYF. CDR3 DNA: TGTGCCAGCAGTTACGGTCCCGCAGATACGCAGTATTTT.